These 22 T cell receptor beta chains were sequenced from one sample in a study of blood T cell repertoires in COVID-19. Measured with immunoSEQ multiplex PCR; TCRdb has only the in-frame clones, and not every one. Of 150,000 to 200,000 clones listed, more than 80% are singletons. Specimen: peripheral blood. All receptors come from a woman aged 55-69 years with acute or convalescent COVID-19.

V usage is TRBV6-4 and J usage is TRBJ2-1; no reliable D call. Trimming cost V 4 bases and J 6 bases, with 7 bases left between them. The CDR3 totals 12 residues. Germline CDR1 reads MRHNA; CDR2 reads SNTAGT. CDR3 sequence reads: CASSAGGNEQFF. The CDR3 DNA follows: TGTGCCAGCAGTGCCGGCGGCAATGAGCAGTTCTTC.

This clone has only one observation. This chain joins TRBV28 and TRBJ2-7; 9 bases map to TRBD1. In germline, CDR1 is MDHEN, CDR2 SYDVKM. With 7 bases clipped from V and 4 bases from J, the junction kept 11 bases outside the gene matches. The CDR3 length is 15 residues. For the CDR3, the DNA is TGTGCCAGCACTATCGCCGGGACAGGGAAGTACGAGCAGTACTTC. Protein product: CASTIAGTGKYEQYF.

V usage is TRBV27 and J usage is TRBJ1-5; possible D gene TRBD1, 5 bases. The ends were cut back, 3 bases at V and 7 bases at J, with 13 bases in the middle. The CDR3 sequence is 14 residues long. CDR1 and CDR2 from the germline V gene are MNHEY and SMNVEV (reference sequence). The CDR3 DNA reads as TGTGCCAGCAGTTTGGGAGGGACTAGCCAGCCCCAGCATTTT. Protein sequence: CASSLGGTSQPQHF.

The chain uses TRBV19 and TRBJ1-1; D is unresolved. The length of the CDR3 is 12 residues. Per the germline V gene, CDR1 is LNHDA and CDR2 is SQIVND (reference sequence). The V end was cut by 4 bases, the J end by 11 bases, with 14 bases between. The CDR3 region is CASSTVSLFAFF. DNA of the CDR3: TGTGCCAGTAGTACCGTCTCCCTATTTGCTTTCTTT.

CDR3 sequence: CASSFGTGDEKLFF. The CDR3 nucleotides are TGTGCCAGCAGCTTCGGGACAGGGGATGAAAAACTGTTTTTT. The chain combines TRBV3-1 (or the pseudogene TRBV3-2) with TRBJ1-4, with 10 nucleotides matching TRBD1. CDR1 and CDR2 (germline): LGHDT, YNNKEL (reference sequence). The CDR3 consists of 14 residues. J gave up 6 bases and V 5 bases, and 3 bases lay outside the gene matches.

J is TRBJ1-1 and V is TRBV19, with D hard to call. Germline values: CDR1 LNHDA, CDR2 SQIVND (reference sequence). There are 15 residues in the CDR3. The ends were cut back, 1 base at V and 1 base at J, with 10 bases in the middle. CDR3 protein: CASSIGAATNTEAFF. The CDR3 DNA follows: TGTGCCAGTAGTATAGGGGCAGCTACGAACACTGAAGCTTTCTTT.

This chain connects TRBV7-8 to TRBJ2-7; TRBD1 might be the D (6 bases). Germline lookup yields CDR1 SGHVS and CDR2 FQNEAQ. This CDR3 comprises 19 residues. V dropped 1 base and J dropped 0 bases, with 22 bases sitting between them. The CDR3 sequence: CASSLGVPSQGQSSYEQYF. As DNA, the CDR3 is TGTGCCAGCAGCTTAGGGGTCCCGTCACAGGGCCAGAGCTCCTACGAGCAGTACTTC.

The chain recombines TRBV12-5 with TRBJ1-6; TRBD1 matches 9 bases. The V and J ends lost 1 base and 5 bases, in that order; junction bases with no gene match: 0. This CDR3 has 15 amino acids. The germline V gene encodes CDR1 LGHNT and CDR2 FRNRAP. The CDR3 spells CASGLGQGDNSPLHF. DNA for the CDR3: TGTGCTAGTGGTTTGGGACAGGGGGATAATTCACCCCTCCACTTT.

This clone was detected once. The chain recombines TRBV2 with TRBJ2-2; possible D gene TRBD2, 5 bases. The germline gives CDR1 SNHLY, CDR2 FYNNEI. V was cut by 4 bases and J by 3 bases, with 9 bases left in between. This CDR3 region has 14 residues. Written as DNA, the CDR3 is TGTGCCAGCAGTGGACGGGGAGACACCGGGGAGCTGTTTTTT. It is translated as CASSGRGDTGELFF.

The chain recombines TRBV15 with TRBJ2-1; maybe TRBD2 (5 bases). The germline CDR1 and CDR2 sequences are LNHNV and YYDKDF (reference sequence). The CDR3 length is 17 residues. V was shortened by 0 bases and J by 5 bases, with 17 bases between the two germline ends. In nucleotides, the CDR3 is TGTGCCACCAGCAGAGATGATTGGGAGAAACGCCACAATGAGCAGTTCTTC. Translated, it gives CATSRDDWEKRHNEQFF.

This chain joins TRBV7-9 and TRBJ2-3; TRBD2 matches 7 bases. The germline gives CDR1 SEHNR, CDR2 FQNEAQ (reference sequence). J lost 2 bases, V lost 3 bases, and 5 bases had no gene match. CDR3 length: 15 residues. The CDR3 protein is CASSLPSGNTDTQYF. The CDR3 region has the DNA TGTGCCAGCAGCTTGCCTAGCGGAAACACAGATACGCAGTATTTT.

This clone was detected a few times. For the CDR3, the DNA is TGTGCCAGCAGTCGTACAGGTATTGCCTATGGCTACACCTTC. Amino acids: CASSRTGIAYGYTF. The chain is built from TRBV27 and TRBJ1-2, with a possible D match to TRBD1 (5 bases). V lost 5 bases and J lost 4, with 14 bases in between. This CDR3 has 14 amino acids. Per germline, CDR1 MNHEY and CDR2 SMNVEV (reference sequence).

A few counts support this clone. The CDR3 region has the DNA TGTGCCAGCAGTCCAGGGAATTCACCCCTCCACTTT. Encoded protein: CASSPGNSPLHF. This chain uses TRBV6-6 with TRBJ1-6; D is possibly TRBD1 (5 bases). Trimming took 5 bases from V and 7 from J, leaving 6 bases between them. Germline assignment: CDR1 MNHNY and CDR2 SVGAGI (reference sequence). CDR3 length: 12 amino acids.

This chain links TRBV11-3 with TRBJ1-1, with 8 positions matching TRBD1. Germline-derived CDR1 and CDR2 are SGHNT and YENEEA. This CDR3 has 15 residues. The J segment lost 14 bases and the V segment lost 4 bases, leaving 18 bases of the junction unmatched. The CDR3 DNA sequence: TGTGCCAGCAGCTCAGTAGGGACAGGAGATTCTTTGCCCTTCTTT. It is translated as CASSSVGTGDSLPFF.

V usage is TRBV28 and J usage is TRBJ1-2; 11 bases are shared with TRBD1. The CDR3 covers 18 residues. The germline CDR1 and CDR2 sequences are MDHEN and SYDVKM. With 6 bases clipped from V and 5 bases from J, the junction kept 17 bases outside the gene matches. As DNA, the CDR3 is TGTGCCAGCAGGACCACAATAGGGACAGGGGGTGAGAGATATGGCTACACCTTC. Residues: CASRTTIGTGGERYGYTF.

The gene calls are TRBV7-3 and TRBJ2-3; 12 bases are a match to TRBD2. The length of the CDR3 is 14 residues. Trimming removed 5 bases from V and 7 bases from J; junction bases left unmatched: 4. CDR1 and CDR2 (germline): SGHTA, FQGTGA. CDR3 sequence reads: CASSLAGGRNTQYF. DNA for the CDR3: TGTGCCAGCAGCCTAGCGGGAGGGCGGAATACGCAGTATTTT.

The chain carries TRBV7-9 and TRBJ1-4; 8 bases agree with TRBD1. The CDR3 is 15 residues long. V lost 4 bases, J lost 6 bases, and 7 bases stayed unmatched. Germline CDR1 is SEHNR and CDR2 is FQNEAQ (reference sequence). CDR3 bases: TGTGCCAGCAGCTATACAGGGGGAAGCTATGAAAAACTGTTTTTT. This translates into CASSYTGGSYEKLFF.

This chain connects TRBV25-1 to TRBJ1-2; D is ambiguous. Trimming shortened V by 2 bases and J by 5 bases, and 9 bases separated the two germline ends. The CDR3 contains 13 residues. Germline CDR1 MGHDK, CDR2 SYGVNS. The CDR3, as DNA: TGTGCCAGCAGTGAAGCGGGATATTATGGCTACACCTTC. This translates into CASSEAGYYGYTF.

The chain couples TRBV5-1 to TRBJ2-5; D may be TRBD1 (5 bases). The CDR3 covers 15 residues. Germline V gene sequence: CDR1 SGHRS, CDR2 YFSETQ. Trimming took 4 bases from V and 5 from J, leaving 18 bases between them. The CDR3 loop is CASSPLFRAGETQYF. Here the CDR3 DNA reads TGCGCCAGCAGCCCCCTCTTTCGAGCAGGGGAGACCCAGTACTTC.

The rearrangement links TRBV6-5 to TRBJ1-6, with D uncertain. The CDR3 covers 14 residues. Germline V gives CDR1 MNHEY, CDR2 SVGAGI. Trimming removed 8 bases from V and 10 bases from J, with 18 bases in between. The DNA of the CDR3 is TGTGCCAGCGGCTTAAACCCCTCGAAGTCACCCCTCCACTTT. The encoded protein is CASGLNPSKSPLHF.

The rearrangement joins TRBV24-1 to TRBJ2-1, with TRBD1 identical over 10 bases. V was pared by 4 bases and J by 6 bases, with 11 bases of the junction left unmatched. Germline CDR1 and CDR2: KGHDR and SFDVKD. The CDR3 has 17 amino acids. The CDR3, as DNA: TGTGCCACCAGTGACATGAACCGGGACAGGGGAGGCAATGAGCAGTTCTTC. Its protein product is CATSDMNRDRGGNEQFF.

The chain employs TRBV6-1 and TRBJ1-1; D might be TRBD1 (5 bases). The germline gives CDR1 MNHNS, CDR2 SASEGT. The V end was cut by 0 bases, the J end by 3 bases, with 8 bases between. The CDR3 spans 14 residues. CDR3 sequence: CASSEAGAYTEAFF. The CDR3 DNA follows: TGTGCCAGCAGTGAAGCAGGGGCTTACACTGAAGCTTTCTTT.